This T cell receptor (beta chain) originates from a study of lymphopenia after photon versus proton radiotherapy. To note about this clone: Its antigen is not known.

Study results and limitations: Only patients who died were analyzed for survival; proton advantage is unproven. Under photons, naive T cells and diversity fell while effector/memory populations rose. Post-nadir diversity loss with photons came from oligoclonal expansion, particularly CD8+ Temra cells.

V lost 1 base and J lost 5, with 15 bases in between. Germline V gene lookup returns CDR1 MDHEN and CDR2 SYDVKM. The CDR3 length is 16 residues. TCRdb's table, derived via immunoSEQ multiplex PCR, lists solely in-frame clones and lacks some. This table holds 150,000 to 200,000 clones, approximately 86% found once. This receptor was obtained from a man aged 50 or older with gastric cancer. Sequences were derived from peripheral blood, sampled from a patient treated with photon-based radiotherapy. The chain carries TRBV28 and TRBJ1-3; D is possibly TRBD1 (5 bases). CDR3 bases: TGTGCCAGCAGTTTATCGGCAGGGCTTGGGAGAAACACCATATATTTT. It yields the protein CASSLSAGLGRNTIYF.